Sequencing of this T cell receptor beta chain was carried out in a study of shared clonotypes between healthy human individuals. Each subset's genomic DNA was shared equally among a number of immunoSEQ plates. Assay: immunoSEQ multiplex PCR; the TCRdb copy retains only in-frame clones and omits some. The sample includes about 470,000 clones, 70% to 80% seen only once; the top ten take about 13%. Study-wide results and caveats: Measured sharing among donors was expected to vary with sequencing depth. Sampling involved blood alone; tissue repertoires likely differ.

There are 12 residues in the CDR3. The germline gives CDR1 SGHRS, CDR2 YFSETQ. Trimming pared 7 bases from V and 0 bases from J, leaving 7 bases between. Notes on this clone: The target antigen is unknown. Other nucleotide sequences in the sample specify the same CDR3.

V usage is TRBV5-1 and J usage is TRBJ2-5; D call uncertain. Specimen: PBMCs. This TCR derives from a woman aged 40 to 55 in good health. Some clones in this sample may be carry-over from other donors' samples. The CDR3, as DNA: TGCGCCAGCCGTGACAACCAAGAGACCCAGTACTTC. Its translation: CASRDNQETQYF.